The 9 T cell receptor beta chains in this list originate from one sample, sequenced in a study of blood T cell repertoires in COVID-19. The protocol was immunoSEQ multiplex PCR, while the TCRdb copy is restricted to in-frame clones and leaves out a portion. Of 72,000 or so clones in the sample, 82% are singletons; the top ten hold 16%. Material for sequencing was peripheral blood. These receptors originate from an elderly man with active COVID-19.

J is TRBJ2-1 and V is TRBV7-2; D may be TRBD1 (5 bases). The ends were cut back, 5 bases at V and 3 bases at J, with 8 bases in the middle. The V gene's germline CDR1 is SGHTA and CDR2 FQGNSA. CDR3 length equals 13 residues. The CDR3 loop reads CASSQTVYNEQFF. As DNA, the CDR3 is TGTGCCAGCAGCCAGACAGTCTACAATGAGCAGTTCTTC.

The CDR3 DNA reads as TGTGCCAGCAGTTTAAGTAGGAGAGGCTACACCTTC. Protein sequence: CASSLSRRGYTF. This chain links TRBV28 with TRBJ1-2, with unresolved D. Deletions cut 2 bases from V and 8 bases from J, with 9 bases between. Germline lookup yields CDR1 MDHEN and CDR2 SYDVKM. CDR3 length: 12 residues.

The chain is built from TRBV7-2 and TRBJ2-7, with D possibly matching TRBD2 (5 bases). This CDR3 is 13 amino acids long. Trimming took off 4 bases at V and 10 bases at J, with 17 bases between the two ends. The V gene's germline CDR1 is SGHTA and CDR2 FQGNSA. Here the CDR3 reads CASSSTTVQLQYF. The CDR3 DNA reads as TGTGCCAGCAGCTCGACTACCGTCCAACTTCAGTACTTC.

V gene TRBV5-1 combines with J gene TRBJ2-7; tentatively, D is TRBD2 (5 bases). CDR3 length equals 15 residues. Germline V gene data show CDR1 as SGHRS and CDR2 as YFSETQ. V was pared by 0 bases and J by 6 bases, with 16 bases between. In DNA form, the CDR3 reads TGCGCCAGCAGCTTGGACGGGAATGGTGTCTCCGAGCAGTACTTC. Translation gives CASSLDGNGVSEQYF.

The chain combines TRBV3-1 (or the pseudogene TRBV3-2) with TRBJ2-4; TRBD1 matches at 10 bases. Germline CDR1 is LGHDT and CDR2 is YNNKEL (reference sequence). The CDR3 is made up of 19 amino acids. V lost 4 bases and J lost 0; bases outside the gene matches: 12. The CDR3 region is CASSRLGTGATLAKNIQYF. CDR3 DNA: TGTGCCAGCAGCCGTCTAGGGACAGGGGCCACATTAGCCAAAAACATTCAGTACTTC.

This chain links TRBV3-1 (or the pseudogene TRBV3-2) with TRBJ1-4; 11 nucleotides line up with TRBD1. CDR1 and CDR2 from the germline V gene are LGHDT and YNNKEL (reference sequence). The CDR3 loop spans 17 amino acids. Unmatched junction bases numbered 8, after V lost 1 base and J lost 7 bases. CDR3 sequence reads: CASSQAGTGGRREKLFF. CDR3 in DNA: TGTGCCAGCAGCCAAGCCGGGACAGGGGGGCGGCGTGAAAAACTGTTTTTT.

This clone was seen just once. CDR3 residues: CASSPRSMVSTEAFF. CDR3 sequence (DNA): TGTGCCAGCAGTCCCCGGTCGATGGTGTCCACTGAAGCTTTCTTT. This chain uses TRBV6-6 with TRBJ1-1, with no clear D. Trimming removed 5 bases at V and 4 bases at J, with 17 bases between. The CDR3 is 15 residues long. Germline CDR1 reads MNHNY; CDR2 reads SVGAGI (reference sequence).

The chain is built from TRBV6-1 and TRBJ2-7, with a tentative D call TRBD2 (6 bases). V was cut by 2 bases and J by 1 base, with 9 bases left in between. Per germline, CDR1 MNHNS and CDR2 SASEGT. The CDR3 contains 14 residues. In DNA, the CDR3 is TGTGCCAGCAGTGAACGGGGGTCGTCCTACGAGCAGTACTTC. It is translated as CASSERGSSYEQYF.

The chain uses TRBV7-2 and TRBJ2-7; D is unclear. Trimming removed 3 bases at V and 5 bases at J, with 11 bases between. The CDR3 extends over 13 amino acids. CDR1 is SGHTA, CDR2 FQGNSA, per germline. CDR3 region: CASSFSSINEQYF. The CDR3 DNA follows: TGTGCCAGCAGCTTTTCTAGTATCAACGAGCAGTACTTC.